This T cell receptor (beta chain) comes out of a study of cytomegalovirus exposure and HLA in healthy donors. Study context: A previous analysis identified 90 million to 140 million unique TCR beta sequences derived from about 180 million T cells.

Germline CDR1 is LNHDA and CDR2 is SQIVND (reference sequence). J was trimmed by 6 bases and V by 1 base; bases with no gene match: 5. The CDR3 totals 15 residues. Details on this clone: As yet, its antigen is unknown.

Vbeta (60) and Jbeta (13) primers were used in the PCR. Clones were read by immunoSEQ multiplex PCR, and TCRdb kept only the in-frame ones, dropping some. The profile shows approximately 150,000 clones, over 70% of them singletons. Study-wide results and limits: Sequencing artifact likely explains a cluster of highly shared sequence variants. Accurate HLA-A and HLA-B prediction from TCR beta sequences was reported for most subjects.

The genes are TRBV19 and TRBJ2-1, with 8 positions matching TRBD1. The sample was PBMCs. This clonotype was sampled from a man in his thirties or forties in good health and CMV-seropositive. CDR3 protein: CASSIAGGALNEQFF. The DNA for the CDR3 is TGTGCCAGTAGTATAGCAGGGGGCGCGCTCAATGAGCAGTTCTTC. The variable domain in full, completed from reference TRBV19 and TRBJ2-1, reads DGGITQSPKYLFRKEGQNVTLSCEQNLNHDAMYWYRQDPGQGLRLIYYSQIVNDFQKGDIAEGYSVSREKKESFPLTVTSAQKNPTAFYLCASSIAGGALNEQFFGPGTRLTVL.